The 25 T cell receptor beta chains in this list originate from one sample, sequenced in a study of cytomegalovirus exposure and HLA in healthy donors. The PCR had 60 Vbeta and 13 Jbeta primers. The method was immunoSEQ multiplex PCR; TCRdb's version includes in-frame clones alone and lacks a portion of them. This sample carries some 140,000 clones, around 77% of them seen once, and the ten largest clones take 2% to 2.5%. The sample was PBMCs. The receptor set was obtained from a man under 40 in good health and CMV-seronegative.

This clone was picked up a small number of times. The chain is built from TRBV6-4 and TRBJ1-1; 7 bases line up with TRBD1. The germline V gene encodes CDR1 MRHNA and CDR2 SNTAGT. V lost 2 bases to trimming and J lost 3 bases; unmatched junction nucleotides: 0. The CDR3 spans 13 residues. Here the CDR3 DNA reads TGTGCCAGCAGTGACGGGACAGACACTGAAGCTTTCTTT. Protein product: CASSDGTDTEAFF.

The chain carries TRBV7-3 and TRBJ2-2; the match to TRBD2 covers 10 bases. Germline V gives CDR1 SGHTA, CDR2 FQGTGA. The J segment lost 6 bases and the V segment lost 2 bases, leaving 3 bases of the junction unmatched. The CDR3 is 15 residues long. This CDR3 reads CASSLGGTSAGELFF. The CDR3 nucleotides are TGTGCCAGCAGCTTAGGTGGGACTAGCGCCGGGGAGCTGTTTTTT.

This clone appeared once. The chain has TRBV5-1 and TRBJ2-1; 7 positions match TRBD2. The CDR3 is 12 residues long. Germline lookup yields CDR1 SGHRS and CDR2 YFSETQ. J lost 9 bases, V lost 4 bases, and 4 bases had no gene match. The CDR3 sequence: CASSPPSGEQFF. CDR3 coding DNA: TGCGCCAGCAGCCCCCCTAGCGGTGAGCAGTTCTTC.

Note on this clone: Other DNA variants within this sample encode the same CDR3. V usage is TRBV5-1 and J usage is TRBJ2-3; D is perhaps TRBD2 (5 bases). Germline V CDR1 and CDR2: SGHRS, YFSETQ. V was pared by 0 bases and J by 4 bases, with 9 bases between. This CDR3 is 14 amino acids long. The CDR3 protein is CASSLAGSADTQYF. Here the CDR3 DNA reads TGCGCCAGCAGCTTGGCCGGTAGCGCAGATACGCAGTATTTT.

CDR3 in DNA: TGTGCCACCACAGACAGGGTGAACACTGAAGCTTTCTTT. Protein: CATTDRVNTEAFF. The J gene is TRBJ1-1, the V gene TRBV19; 7 bases fit TRBD1. CDR3 length: 13 residues. J gave up 0 bases and V 10 bases, and 5 bases lay outside the gene matches. Germline CDR1 LNHDA, CDR2 SQIVND (reference sequence).

This clone was observed a handful of times. The chain links TRBV7-6 to TRBJ2-5; tentatively, D is TRBD2 (5 bases). The CDR3 extends over 14 amino acids. Germline V gene data show CDR1 as SGHVS and CDR2 as FNYEAQ. The V gene lost 3 bases and the J gene lost 3 bases, with 11 bases spanning the gap. The CDR3 reads CASSLYSGKETQYF. The CDR3 DNA is TGTGCCAGCAGCTTGTACAGCGGAAAAGAGACCCAGTACTTC.

This sequence joins TRBV6-5 and TRBJ2-7; D is possibly TRBD2 (5 bases). The CDR3 is 15 residues long. Germline values: CDR1 MNHEY, CDR2 SVGAGI. V lost 4 bases and J 2 bases, leaving 15 bases between the germline ends. The chain's CDR3 is CASSSLQLGTYEQYF. The CDR3 DNA reads as TGTGCCAGCAGTTCTTTACAACTAGGGACCTACGAGCAGTACTTC.

The rearrangement uses TRBV19 and TRBJ2-2; maybe TRBD2 (5 bases). CDR1 and CDR2 (germline): LNHDA, SQIVND (reference sequence). This CDR3 is 13 amino acids long. V was cut by 6 bases and J by 4 bases, with 9 bases left in between. The CDR3, as DNA: TGTGCCAGTAGGATACTAGTCACCGGGGAGCTGTTTTTT. It encodes CASRILVTGELFF.

With respect to this clone: The sample contains more than one DNA sequence encoding this CDR3. The V call is TRBV30, the J call TRBJ1-1, with no clear D. The ends were cut back, 0 bases at V and 0 bases at J, with 8 bases in the middle. This CDR3 contains 14 residues. The germline CDR1 and CDR2 sequences are GTSNPN and SVGIG (reference sequence). Written as DNA, the CDR3 is TGTGCCTGGAGTGTAACCACAATGAACACTGAAGCTTTCTTT. Amino acids: CAWSVTTMNTEAFF.

The chain employs TRBV27 and TRBJ2-7, with a possible D match to TRBD1 (6 bases). The CDR3 totals 13 residues. Between the trimmed V and J ends, which lost 4 bases and 6 bases, there was a span of 13 bases. Germline CDR1 and CDR2: MNHEY and SMNVEV (reference sequence). CDR3 sequence reads: CASSSQDRPEQYF. The DNA for the CDR3 is TGTGCCAGCAGTTCTCAAGACAGGCCCGAGCAGTACTTC.

The V call is TRBV10-2, the J call TRBJ1-2; the D is unclear. Trimming took 7 bases from V and 4 from J, leaving 19 bases between them. There are 15 residues in the CDR3. Germline V gene lookup returns CDR1 WSHSY and CDR2 SAAADI. The CDR3 DNA reads as TGCGCCAGCACCGAAGCCGTCGGGGATAGCTATGGCTACACCTTC. It encodes CASTEAVGDSYGYTF.

The chain recombines TRBV7-9 with TRBJ2-1, with 9 bases lining up with TRBD1. V shed 5 bases, J shed 6 bases, and the junction held 20 bases outside the gene matches. The CDR3 consists of 19 residues. Looked up from germline, CDR1 is SEHNR and CDR2 is FQNEAQ (reference sequence). The chain's CDR3 is CASSRSGFGDRGFGNEQFF. CDR3 DNA sequence: TGTGCCAGCAGCCGAAGCGGGTTCGGAGACAGGGGGTTCGGCAATGAGCAGTTCTTC.

This clone was found once. The rearrangement uses TRBV6-6 and TRBJ1-2; 7 bases map to TRBD1. The V segment lost 6 bases and the J segment 2 bases; nucleotides outside the gene matches: 6. The length of the CDR3 is 14 residues. CDR1 and CDR2 from the germline V gene are MNHNY and SVGAGI (reference sequence). Written as DNA, the CDR3 is TGTGCCAGCAGAAGAGACAGGGACAACTATGGCTACACCTTC. Residues: CASRRDRDNYGYTF.

The chain employs TRBV28 and TRBJ1-4; D not certain. V was shortened by 6 bases and J by 11 bases, with 10 bases between the two germline ends. Germline CDR1 reads MDHEN; CDR2 reads SYDVKM. The CDR3 loop spans 11 amino acids. The CDR3 sequence is CASRRSSKLFF. The CDR3 nucleotides are TGTGCCAGCAGGCGGAGTTCCAAACTGTTTTTT. Drawing the rest from reference TRBV28 and TRBJ1-4, the complete variable domain is DVKVTQSSRYLVKRTGEKVFLECVQDMDHENMFWYRQDPGLGLRLIYFSYDVKMKEKGDIPEGYSVSREKKERFSLILESASTNQTSMYLCASRRSSKLFFGSGTQLSVL.

There are a few counts of this clone. The chain links TRBV19 to TRBJ2-1; 7 bases match TRBD2. CDR1 and CDR2 from the germline V gene are LNHDA and SQIVND (reference sequence). The CDR3 loop spans 17 amino acids. Losses at the gene ends were 6 bases for V and 5 bases for J; bases not matched to a gene: 16. CDR3 DNA sequence: TGTGCCAGTAGCAAACTCGGGGAGGGAGCCCATAACAATGAGCAGTTCTTC. Its translation is CASSKLGEGAHNNEQFF.

CDR3 loop: CASNSRDRATYEQYF. DNA of the CDR3: TGTGCCAGCAATAGCCGGGACAGGGCAACCTACGAGCAGTACTTC. The chain has TRBV6-1 and TRBJ2-7; 9 bases line up with TRBD1. The CDR3 has 15 amino acids. J was trimmed by 2 bases and V by 7 bases; bases with no gene match: 9. The germline gives CDR1 MNHNS, CDR2 SASEGT.

This sequence joins TRBV11-2 and TRBJ2-1, with TRBD2 matching 10 bases. After removal of 1 base from V and 10 bases from J, the junction contained 7 bases not matched to a gene. This CDR3 has 15 amino acids. Germline CDR1 is SGHAT and CDR2 is FQNNGV. CDR3 in DNA: TGTGCCAGCAGCTTAGCTCGAGCGGGGGGGCGAGAGCAGTTCTTC. Translated, it gives CASSLARAGGREQFF.

The rearrangement links TRBV5-1 to TRBJ1-2; D possibly corresponds to TRBD1 (5 bases). The CDR3 has 15 residues. Trimming pared 2 bases from V and 8 bases from J, leaving 19 bases between. The germline CDR1 and CDR2 sequences are SGHRS and YFSETQ. CDR3 bases: TGCGCCAGCAGCTTAGACGGATATACATCAGGGGGCTACACCTTC. Its translation is CASSLDGYTSGGYTF.

The table lists this clone with a few counts. The chain carries TRBV6-5 and TRBJ2-5; a weak D match, TRBD1 (5 bases). Trimming took off 2 bases at V and 0 bases at J, with 7 bases between the two ends. Per germline, CDR1 MNHEY and CDR2 SVGAGI. The CDR3 totals 14 residues. The DNA of the CDR3 is TGTGCCAGCAGTTACGCAGGGAACCAAGAGACCCAGTACTTC. Protein product: CASSYAGNQETQYF.

The DNA for the CDR3 is TGCGCCAGCAGCTGGGGGGAGGGGGACTACGAGCAGTACTTC. As protein: CASSWGEGDYEQYF. V is TRBV5-1 and J is TRBJ2-7; tentative D call: TRBD2 (7 bases). The CDR3 covers 14 residues. V lost 3 bases and J lost 3, with 13 bases in between. The germline V gene has CDR1 SGHRS and CDR2 YFSETQ.

The chain combines TRBV6-6 with TRBJ2-7, with a weak D call TRBD2 (5 bases). Germline CDR1 reads MNHNY; CDR2 reads SVGAGI (reference sequence). The V gene lost 8 bases and the J gene lost 2 bases, with 16 bases spanning the gap. This CDR3 contains 14 residues. CDR3: CASWSMGSAYEQYF. CDR3 coding DNA: TGTGCCAGCTGGAGTATGGGGAGCGCCTACGAGCAGTACTTC.

The chain carries TRBV11-2 and TRBJ2-1, with 11 bases that match TRBD2. Trimming removed 2 bases from V and 5 bases from J; junction bases left unmatched: 11. Germline CDR1 SGHAT, CDR2 FQNNGV. This CDR3 has 18 amino acids. CDR3 in DNA: TGTGCCAGCAGCTTAATGATTACGACTAGCGGGGCGGACAATGAGCAGTTCTTC. Translated, it gives CASSLMITTSGADNEQFF. The variable domain in full, with the rest retrieved from reference TRBV11-2 and TRBJ2-1, is EAGVAQSPRYKIIEKRQSVAFWCNPISGHATLYWYQQILGQGPKLLIQFQNNGVVDDSQLPKDRFSAERLKGVDSTLKIQPAKLEDSAVYLCASSLMITTSGADNEQFFGPGTRLTVL.

The chain couples TRBV5-1 to TRBJ2-7, with D possibly being TRBD1 (5 bases). Germline loops: CDR1 SGHRS, CDR2 YFSETQ. The CDR3 contains 15 residues. The V gene lost 1 base and the J gene lost 0 bases, with 11 bases spanning the gap. The CDR3 nucleotides read TGCGCCAGCAGCTTGACAGGTGAAAGCTCCTACGAGCAGTACTTC. Residues: CASSLTGESSYEQYF. Full variable domain (missing parts from reference TRBV5-1 and TRBJ2-7): KAGVTQTPRYLIKTRGQQVTLSCSPISGHRSVSWYQQTPGQGLQFLFEYFSETQRNKGNFPGRFSGRQFSNSRSEMNVSTLELGDSALYLCASSLTGESSYEQYFGPGTRLTVT.

This clone was recorded once. The chain joins TRBV6-1 to TRBJ1-2; 12 nucleotides agree with TRBD1. The ends lost 4 bases at V and 2 bases at J; junction bases unmatched: 2. Germline-derived CDR1 and CDR2 are MNHNS and SASEGT. This CDR3 has 15 amino acids. The CDR3 spells CASSGDRGPNYGYTF. The CDR3 nucleotides read TGTGCCAGCAGTGGGGACAGGGGGCCGAACTATGGCTACACCTTC.

The rearrangement links TRBV6-4 to TRBJ2-3; the D gene is possibly TRBD1 (5 bases). This CDR3 has 13 residues. Germline lookup yields CDR1 MRHNA and CDR2 SNTAGT. Trimming took 4 bases from V and 3 from J, leaving 8 bases between them. The CDR3 DNA follows: TGTGCCAGCAGTGTCAGGGAAACAGATACGCAGTATTTT. This translates into CASSVRETDTQYF.